The T cell receptor (beta chain) described here comes from a study of neoadjuvant nivolumab and ipilimumab in lung cancer. Sequencing used immunoSEQ multiplex PCR; TCRdb keeps in-frame clones, though not all of them. The sample lists tens of thousands of clones; 89% were seen once. This CDR3 spans 17 amino acids. Per the germline V gene, CDR1 is SGHRS and CDR2 is YFSETQ. V shed 5 bases, J shed 5 bases, and the junction held 9 bases outside the gene matches. The J gene is TRBJ2-5, the V gene TRBV5-1; 16 nucleotides line up with TRBD2. The TCR was taken from an adult with non-small cell lung cancer. This specimen was peripheral blood, taken before neoadjuvant nivolumab, alone or with ipilimumab. Written as DNA, the CDR3 is TGCGCCAGCAGGATGGGACTAGCGGGAGGGCCTCGCGAGACCCAGTACTTC. It yields the protein CASRMGLAGGPRETQYF.